Following are 7 T cell receptor beta chains from one sample sequenced in a study of cytomegalovirus exposure and HLA in healthy donors. PCR involved 60 Vbeta and 13 Jbeta primers. Clones were read by immunoSEQ multiplex PCR, and TCRdb kept only the in-frame ones, dropping some. The sample lists roughly 190,000 clones, approximately 78% occurring once. Material for sequencing was PBMCs. Every receptor here comes from a young woman in good health and CMV-seronegative.

The chain has TRBV19 and TRBJ2-5; weak D call: TRBD2 (6 bases). Near its end, the DNA agrees better with TRBJ2-7, so the J call may be wrong. This CDR3 is built from 18 residues. CDR1 is LNHDA, CDR2 SQIVND, per germline (reference sequence). CDR3 region: CASSASHTRAGWVYEQYF. The CDR3 DNA sequence: TGTGCCAGTAGTGCATCTCACACTCGGGCGGGGTGGGTCTACGAGCAGTACTTC.

The rearrangement links TRBV13 to TRBJ2-7, with D maybe TRBD2 (6 bases). The ends were cut back, 4 bases at V and 5 bases at J, with 18 bases in the middle. The CDR3 is made up of 15 amino acids. The germline CDR1 and CDR2 sequences are PRHDT and FYEKMQ (reference sequence). CDR3 sequence: CASSSRDSVQNEQYF. The CDR3 DNA reads as TGTGCCAGCAGCTCCCGGGACTCCGTTCAGAACGAGCAGTACTTC.

This clone appeared a single time. The same CDR3 arises from other DNA sequences in this sample as well. V is TRBV10-1 and J is TRBJ2-3; unclear D gene. With 8 bases removed from V and 0 bases from J, the gap between germline ends came to 6 bases. The CDR3 totals 12 residues. Per the germline V gene, CDR1 is WNHNN and CDR2 is SYGVQD (reference sequence). CDR3: CASSPSTDTQYF. DNA for the CDR3: TGCGCCAGCTCTCCTAGCACAGATACGCAGTATTTT.

V usage is TRBV4-1 and J usage is TRBJ1-2; TRBD1 is a possible D gene (5 bases). The CDR3 is 17 amino acids. The germline V and J ends were trimmed by 1 base and 6 bases, with 21 bases remaining between them. CDR1 and CDR2 (germline): MGHRA, YSYEKL. Here the CDR3 reads CASSQVYRPGKENGYTF. In nucleotides, the CDR3 is TGCGCCAGCAGCCAAGTTTACCGACCAGGGAAAGAGAATGGCTACACCTTC.

This clone showed up just once. The gene calls are TRBV21-1 and TRBJ2-7; TRBD2 is the table's D call and was not checked against the DNA. TRBV21-1 is reported as a pseudogene. The CDR3 is 16 residues long. The CDR3 region has the DNA TGTGCCAGCAGCAAAAGTTCGCGGGAGCGAACCTACGAGCAGTACTTC. Its protein product is CASSKSSRERTYEQYF.

J is TRBJ2-5 and V is TRBV6-1; 9 bases align to TRBD2. CDR1 is MNHNS, CDR2 SASEGT, per germline. Trimming removed 4 bases from V and 5 bases from J; junction bases left unmatched: 8. CDR3 length: 15 residues. As DNA, the CDR3 is TGTGCCAGCAGTGCACCGGGACTAGCCAGGGAGACCCAGTACTTC. Translation gives CASSAPGLARETQYF.

The J gene is TRBJ1-1, the V gene TRBV15; TRBD1 is a possible D gene (5 bases). CDR1 is LNHNV, CDR2 YYDKDF, per germline (reference sequence). V shed 0 bases and J shed 4 bases, with 21 bases lying between them. There are 18 residues in the CDR3. The CDR3 sequence: CATSRDWGRRTGATEAFF. CDR3 nucleotides: TGTGCCACCAGCAGAGATTGGGGCCGCAGGACGGGAGCCACTGAAGCTTTCTTT.